What follows are 29 T cell receptor beta chains derived from one specimen sequenced in a study of T cells in Graves' hyperthyroidism and ophthalmopathy (dated by TCRdb to the late 2010s). Library method: multiplex PCR. Instrument on record: Illumina HiSeq 2000. TCR beta CDR3 regions were amplified from RNA transcripts. For the first round of RT-PCR on the TCR CDR3, the HTBI primer set was used together with the Qiagen OneStep RT-PCR kit. Clones were called with MiXCR by TCRdb after fastp trimmed the public reads at Q25, and only in-frame beta chains were retained. When rows share a CDR3 protein, they turn into one entry using the most common DNA and genes. For this sample the table gives roughly 100,000 distinct CDR3 sequences, of which 45% to 50% were detected only once. The ten biggest clones cover 20% to 30% of the sample. The sequenced sample consisted of blood. These receptors were obtained from a man in his forties with Graves' hyperthyroidism.

This clonotype occurred many times. This chain links TRBV20-1 with TRBJ2-2; D possibly corresponds to TRBD2 (5 bases). The CDR3 length is 16 residues. The V end was cut by 3 bases, the J end by 0 bases, with 14 bases between. CDR1 and CDR2 from the germline V gene are DFQATT and SNEGSKA (reference sequence). CDR3 in DNA: TGCAGTGCTAGTCCCGCGGGCCAAGCGAACACCGGGGAGCTGTTTTTT. Amino acid sequence: CSASPAGQANTGELFF.

In its sample, this clonotype was seen many times. The CDR3: CASSLVGVNTQYF. In nucleotides, the CDR3 is TGTGCCAGCAGCTTAGTGGGGGTGAATACGCAGTATTTT. This sequence joins TRBV11-2 and TRBJ2-3; TRBD1 or TRBD2 may be the D gene (5 bases each). The CDR3 length is 13 residues. Germline values: CDR1 SGHAT, CDR2 FQNNGV. Trimming removed 1 base at V and 7 bases at J, with 9 bases between. Variable domain in full (rest from reference TRBV11-2 and TRBJ2-3): EAGVAQSPRYKIIEKRQSVAFWCNPISGHATLYWYQQILGQGPKLLIQFQNNGVVDDSQLPKDRFSAERLKGVDSTLKIQPAKLEDSAVYLCASSLVGVNTQYFGPGTRLTVL.

The rearrangement links TRBV9 to TRBJ1-4; TRBD1 is a possible D gene (5 bases). The V end was cut by 4 bases, the J end by 2 bases, with 18 bases between. The CDR3 covers 17 residues. Germline CDR1 reads SGDLS; CDR2 reads YYNGEE. The CDR3 is CASSQDGPGPTNEKLFF. The CDR3 region has the DNA TGTGCCAGCAGCCAAGACGGTCCGGGGCCGACTAATGAAAAACTGTTTTTT.

There are many counts of this clonotype. J is TRBJ1-3 and V is TRBV19, with TRBD1 as a possible D gene (5 bases). Trimming shortened V by 10 bases and J by 3 bases, and 22 bases separated the two germline ends. This CDR3 has 16 residues. Germline assignment: CDR1 LNHDA and CDR2 SQIVND (reference sequence). In DNA form, the CDR3 reads TGTGCCACCTCCAGAGGGAAGGGAACAGGTGGAAACACCATATATTTT. Encoded protein: CATSRGKGTGGNTIYF.

V and J are TRBV7-8 and TRBJ1-2, with TRBD1 matching 8 bases. The CDR3 loop spans 13 amino acids. The germline gives CDR1 SGHVS, CDR2 FQNEAQ. The ends lost 5 bases at V and 6 bases at J; junction bases unmatched: 5. For the CDR3, the DNA is TGTGCCAGCAGCCCAGAGACAGGGGATGGCTACACCTTC. Translating gives CASSPETGDGYTF.

This clonotype came up many times. The J gene is TRBJ2-1, the V gene TRBV12-3 or TRBV12-4; 10 bases are shared with TRBD1. CDR3 size: 15 residues. V lost 5 bases, J lost 7 bases, and 8 bases stayed unmatched. The CDR3: CASSPGTGARNEQFF. The CDR3 region has the DNA TGTGCCAGCAGTCCCGGGACAGGGGCGAGGAATGAGCAGTTCTTC.

The V and J genes are TRBV10-3 and TRBJ2-1, with TRBD2 identical over 9 bases. V shed 8 bases and J 3 bases; nucleotides not matched to a gene: 11. The germline CDR1 and CDR2 sequences are ENHRY and SYGVKD. The CDR3 spans 16 residues. CDR3 sequence (DNA): TGTGCCATCCCCCCTGGGCTAGCGGGATTCTACAATGAGCAGTTCTTC. Translated, it gives CAIPPGLAGFYNEQFF.

The V call is TRBV7-3, the J call TRBJ1-2, with D unclear. CDR1 is SGHTA, CDR2 FQGTGA, per germline. The length of the CDR3 is 13 residues. V lost 5 bases and J 5 bases, leaving 12 bases between the germline ends. The CDR3 region is CASSQPGGYGYTF. The CDR3 DNA sequence: TGTGCCAGCAGCCAACCCGGAGGGTATGGCTACACCTTC.

This clonotype was seen repeatedly, ten times or more. The V call is TRBV20-1, the J call TRBJ2-3; unclear D gene. V was clipped by 6 bases and J by 2 bases, with 18 bases between them. Germline V gene sequence: CDR1 DFQATT, CDR2 SNEGSKA (reference sequence). The CDR3 consists of 15 residues. The CDR3 DNA sequence: TGCAGTGCCCCGGAGAGGAATAGGTACACAGATACGCAGTATTTT. Protein product: CSAPERNRYTDTQYF.

This clonotype showed up many times. This sequence joins TRBV27 and TRBJ2-5, with D uncertain. CDR1 is MNHEY, CDR2 SMNVEV, per germline (reference sequence). Trimming pared 5 bases from V and 1 base from J, leaving 14 bases between. The CDR3 contains 15 residues. DNA of the CDR3: TGTGCCAGCAGTCGTAGCCCTACCCGCCAAGAGACCCAGTACTTC. Its protein is CASSRSPTRQETQYF.

This clonotype showed up many times. The chain uses TRBV7-3 and TRBJ2-1; D possibly corresponds to TRBD2 (5 bases). This CDR3 is 13 amino acids long. Germline CDR1 and CDR2: SGHTA and FQGTGA. V gave up 4 bases and J gave up 6 bases, with 10 bases separating them. CDR3 in DNA: TGTGCCAGCAGCTCCCGGGATTCCAATGAGCAGTTCTTC. This gives the protein CASSSRDSNEQFF.

With regard to this clonotype: Relative to the germline gene, one junction end is altered; a read error may explain this. The V gene is TRBV7-9, the J gene TRBJ2-7; D call uncertain. The CDR3 contains 12 residues. Germline V CDR1 and CDR2: SEHNR, FQNEAQ (reference sequence). In DNA, the CDR3 is TGTGCCAGCAGCTTAGGCCGTTACGAGCAGTACTTT. It codes for CASSLGRYEQYF.

This clonotype was picked up many times. The chain joins TRBV14 to TRBJ1-1; D not resolved. This CDR3 spans 15 amino acids. Germline V gene sequence: CDR1 SGHDN, CDR2 FVKESK. V dropped 1 base and J dropped 0 bases, with 9 bases sitting between them. The DNA for the CDR3 is TGTGCCAGCAGCCAAGGGAACCGGATGAACACTGAAGCTTTCTTT. It specifies CASSQGNRMNTEAFF. Full variable domain (remainder filled in from reference TRBV14 and TRBJ1-1): EAGVTQFPSHSVIEKGQTVTLRCDPISGHDNLYWYRRVMGKEIKFLLHFVKESKQDESGMPNNRFLAERTGGTYSTLKVQPAELEDSGVYFCASSQGNRMNTEAFFGQGTRLTVV.

Notes on this clonotype: The germline gene is not matched at one end of the junction; a read error may be the cause. The rearrangement links TRBV9 to TRBJ1-3; tentatively, D is TRBD1 (6 bases). Germline CDR1 and CDR2: SGDLS and YYNGEE. This CDR3 comprises 16 residues. For the CDR3, the DNA is TGTGCCAGCAGCGAGTGGGACATCGTCTCTGGATACACCATATATTTT. This codes for CASSEWDIVSGYTIYF.

Many counts were recorded for this clonotype. The gene calls are TRBV6-1 and TRBJ2-7, with a weak D call TRBD2 (5 bases). This CDR3 has 13 amino acids. V lost 11 bases to trimming and J lost 2 bases, with 16 bases between them. Per the germline V gene, CDR1 is MNHNS and CDR2 is SASEGT. The CDR3 DNA reads TGTGCCCATAGGGAGAGAGGAACCTACGAGCAGTACTTC. This encodes CAHRERGTYEQYF.

The V gene is TRBV2, the J gene TRBJ1-1; D gene ambiguous. Deletions cut 4 bases from V and 4 bases from J, with 13 bases between. This CDR3 comprises 14 residues. Germline lookup yields CDR1 SNHLY and CDR2 FYNNEI. The CDR3 nucleotides read TGTGCCAGCAGTGCTAGTTGGCGTAGCACTGAAGCTTTCTTT. Translation gives CASSASWRSTEAFF.

V usage is TRBV7-2 and J usage is TRBJ2-2; D gene unclear. The CDR3 has 14 amino acids. Germline V gene lookup returns CDR1 SGHTA and CDR2 FQGNSA. Trimming stripped 5 bases from V and 5 bases from J, with 12 bases between. CDR3 DNA sequence: TGTGCCAGCAGCCAGGCAATGGGGACCGGGGAGCTGTTTTTT. It codes for CASSQAMGTGELFF.

The chain uses TRBV9 and TRBJ2-3; D is possibly TRBD2 (5 bases). The germline CDR1 and CDR2 sequences are SGDLS and YYNGEE. CDR3 size: 15 residues. V lost 0 bases, J lost 11 bases, and 19 bases lay in between. The CDR3 sequence: CASSVGEGYSNEQYF. DNA of the CDR3: TGTGCCAGCAGCGTAGGAGAGGGTTACTCCAATGAGCAGTATTTT. The full variable domain, rest sourced from reference TRBV9 and TRBJ2-3, is DSGVTQTPKHLITATGQRVTLRCSPRSGDLSVYWYQQSLDQGLQFLIQYYNGEERAKGNILERFSAQQFPDLHSELNLSSLELGDSALYFCASSVGEGYSNEQYFGPGTRLTVL.

This clonotype was detected ten times or more. The rearrangement joins TRBV6-5 to TRBJ1-5; tentatively, D is TRBD1 (6 bases). The V and J ends lost 5 bases and 0 bases respectively, with 8 bases between them. In germline, CDR1 is MNHEY, CDR2 SVGAGI. The CDR3 has 14 amino acids. The CDR3 is CASSPDSSNQPQHF. For the CDR3, the DNA is TGTGCCAGCAGTCCGGACAGTAGCAATCAGCCCCAGCATTTT.

This clonotype was observed at least ten times. The chain has TRBV11-2 and TRBJ2-6; D uncertain. This CDR3 has 13 amino acids. The V and J ends lost 7 bases and 2 bases respectively, with 6 bases between them. The germline CDR1 and CDR2 sequences are SGHAT and FQNNGV. The CDR3 nucleotides read TGTGCCAGCAACTATCCTGGGGCCAACGTCCTGACTTTC. It is translated as CASNYPGANVLTF.

This clonotype was found many times. V usage is TRBV10-2 and J usage is TRBJ2-1; D possibly corresponds to TRBD1 (6 bases). Trimming left V 3 bases short and J 5 bases short, with 17 bases between. This CDR3 is built from 16 residues. Germline V CDR1 and CDR2: WSHSY, SAAADI. CDR3 sequence (DNA): TGCGCCAGCAGTGACCCGGGGACCCAGGGGCACAATGAGCAGTTCTTC. Translation gives CASSDPGTQGHNEQFF.

V and J are TRBV27 and TRBJ2-3, with no clear D. Trimming left V 4 bases short and J 2 bases short, with 10 bases between. The CDR3 loop spans 14 amino acids. The germline V gene has CDR1 MNHEY and CDR2 SMNVEV (reference sequence). DNA of the CDR3: TGTGCCAGCAGTTCATACATCTTCACAGATACGCAGTATTTT. Its protein is CASSSYIFTDTQYF.

V and J are TRBV19 and TRBJ2-5; D assignment may be TRBD1 or TRBD2 (6 bases each). The CDR3 spans 17 residues. Trimming stripped 7 bases from V and 11 bases from J, with 32 bases between. Germline CDR1 is LNHDA and CDR2 is SQIVND (reference sequence). The CDR3 loop reads CASTNSEGGGTTDTQYF. The CDR3 nucleotides are TGTGCCAGTACTAACTCTGAAGGGGGAGGTACGACAGATACGCAGTACTTC. The full variable domain, in which reference TRBV19 and TRBJ2-5 provide the parts outside the CDR3, is DGGITQSPKYLFRKEGQNVTLSCEQNLNHDAMYWYRQDPGQGLRLIYYSQIVNDFQKGDIAEGYSVSREKKESFPLTVTSAQKNPTAFYLCASTNSEGGGTTDTQYFGPGTRLLVL.

This clonotype was seen repeatedly, ten times or more. J is TRBJ1-6 and V is TRBV5-8; D ambiguous. The V end lost 4 bases, the J end lost 4 bases, and 6 bases lay between the germline ends. In germline, CDR1 is SGHTS, CDR2 YDEGEE. The CDR3 is 13 residues long. The CDR3 region is CASSPQYNSPLHF. CDR3 nucleotides: TGTGCCAGCAGCCCCCAATATAATTCACCCCTCCACTTT.

Concerning this clonotype itself: The conserved final phenylalanine or tryptophan is absent from the CDR3, which likely points to a read error. The limits of the CDR3 on the DNA are not certain, so only TCRdb's listed CDR3 is given. The chain employs TRBV2 and TRBJ1-1. Germline CDR1 SNHLY, CDR2 FYNNEI. With termini counted, the CDR3 has 9 amino acids. The CDR3 protein is CASSEGSAG.

Regarding this clonotype: This sequence may be a read error, since a much larger clone differs from it by one base. This chain links TRBV7-3 with TRBJ2-1; the D is unclear. This CDR3 region has 17 residues. From germline, CDR1 is SGHTA and CDR2 FQGTGA. The CDR3 sequence: CASSLVEATSSYSEQFF. CDR3 DNA: TGTGCCAGCAGCTTAGTTGAGGCCACTTCATCCTACAGTGAGCAGTTCTTC.

This clonotype was seen repeatedly, ten times or more. The rearrangement joins TRBV3-1 to TRBJ2-7; D unclear. Per the germline V gene, CDR1 is LGHDT and CDR2 is YNNKEL (reference sequence). This CDR3 contains 13 residues. V lost 2 bases and J lost 2, with 7 bases in between. The CDR3 is CASSQYNAYEQYF. The CDR3 DNA follows: TGTGCCAGCAGCCAATATAACGCCTACGAGCAGTACTTC.

This clonotype was found many times. V usage is TRBV5-5 and J usage is TRBJ2-7; D unresolved. The length of the CDR3 is 17 residues. The V end was cut by 0 bases, the J end by 0 bases, with 16 bases between. CDR1 is SGHKS and CDR2 is YYEKEE in the germline V gene (reference sequence). CDR3 amino acids: CASSLAISSRSSYEQYF. DNA for the CDR3: TGTGCCAGCAGCTTGGCCATTAGCTCCCGAAGCTCCTACGAGCAGTACTTC.

This clonotype was observed many times. The chain couples TRBV20-1 to TRBJ2-5; weak D call: TRBD1 (5 bases). This CDR3 is 13 amino acids long. V was trimmed by 3 bases and J by 7 bases, leaving 15 bases between them. The V gene's germline CDR1 is DFQATT and CDR2 SNEGSKA (reference sequence). The CDR3 coding sequence is TGCAGTGCTAGTTCAGGGCGGTTGGGGACCCAGTACTTC. Its translation is CSASSGRLGTQYF.